This T cell receptor beta chain emerged from a study of Graves' ophthalmopathy and Graves' hyperthyroidism (dated by TCRdb to between 2018 and 2020). For the study in its entirety: Peripheral blood was collected at initial diagnosis, prior to any treatment. After sampling, hyperthyroidism patients received methimazole starting at 30 mg daily, and ophthalmopathy patients received high-dose intravenous methylprednisolone. In total, around 140 blood samples were TCR-sequenced: approximately 42 ophthalmopathy, approximately 75 hyperthyroidism and roughly 17 hyperthyroidism-to-ophthalmopathy patients. In a handful of hyperthyroidism patients, the T-cell repertoire of thyroid tissue was compared with the T-cell repertoire of blood. The study used signatures of the TCR beta repertoire to tell Graves' ophthalmopathy apart from Graves' hyperthyroidism and to predict which patients would progress to ophthalmopathy. A discovery set of 100 patients (around 44 ophthalmopathy, fewer than 60 stable hyperthyroidism) was enrolled to explore V-J signatures distinguishing ophthalmopathy from hyperthyroidism. The approximately 100 discovery patients were divided at random into training and test sets in a 7:3 ratio. An independent validation cohort comprised roughly 20 hyperthyroidism patients and some 16 patients who later progressed from hyperthyroidism to ophthalmopathy.

For repertoire sequencing, TCR beta CDR3 regions were amplified from RNA transcripts. A first-round RT-PCR used HTBI primers with the Qiagen OneStep RT-PCR kit, followed by a second-round multiplex PCR, size selection and purification. Libraries were sequenced on an Illumina HiSeq2000 using paired-end 100 bp reads. As for the authors' bioinformatics: Reads were processed with SOAPnuke, discarding reads with adapters, uncalled bases, mean Phred below 15, or no exact constant-primer or identifier match. High-quality paired reads were merged with COPE v1.2.5. Each unique nucleotide sequence was treated as a clonotype, and MiTCR v1.1 was used to align the clonotypes to the IMGT TRB V, D and J references. The analysis was limited to V-J combinations with a frequency above 0.0001, which together covered 99.2% of the repertoires. A TCR clonal expansion and chaos score per V-J combination was defined as the ratio of F50 clonal expansion to chaos observed in the TCRdist matrix. Welch's t-statistics and random forest were used to narrow the features down to approximately 13 V-J combinations, which were then fed into a naive Bayes classifier. The Morisita-Horn index was used to measure how similar the thyroid and blood repertoires were. TCRdb redid the processing of the public reads, applying fastp at Q25 and MiXCR, and retained in-frame beta chains. Identical CDR3 protein sequences are pooled into one entry, listed with their most common genes and DNA. These V and J calls rely on TCRdb rather than the paper's analysis. In all, the sample holds some 520,000 distinct CDR3 sequences, and approximately 15% of those were seen once. Jointly, the top ten make up roughly 10% of the sample.

Points the paper makes about the study in general: Ophthalmopathy was separated from stable hyperthyroidism by the 13-signature model with roughly 88% sensitivity and 81% to 84% specificity in cross-validation and with 80%/75% in the test set. Among expanded thyroid clonotypes with frequency above 0.001, most also showed up in blood, which suggests that blood repertoires may reflect the thyroid immune response. No statistical method was used to predetermine the sample size, and group allocation was not hidden from the investigators. In validation, the model predicted ophthalmopathy progression with 70.59% sensitivity and 72.22% specificity; 12 predicted patients were CT-confirmed with GO in a median of approximately 6.2 months.

Ophthalmopathy patients had moderately to severely active disease, Clinical Activity Score of at least 3, NOSPECS grade of at least 4, and disease duration under 3 months. Patients with other autoimmune diseases, uncontrolled infections, pregnancy or lactation were excluded from the study. Diagnosis relied on clinical symptoms, serum thyroxine, TRAb, thyroid ultrasound and orbital computed tomography. Ficoll-Paque density gradient centrifugation was used to isolate PBMCs from about 9.4 ml of fresh peripheral blood. Total RNA was extracted using Trizol reagent, and RNA quality was checked on an Agilent 2100 Bioanalyzer. The CDR3 measures 10 amino acids from cysteine to phenylalanine. The kept DNA is CDR3 alone, 30 bases in frame from the first base. Between the V and J ends, shortened by 8 bases and 10 bases respectively, the junction contains 11 bases. Taken from the germline V gene, the CDR1 and CDR2 loops are SNHLY and FYNNEI.

In this sample, this clonotype turned up many times. Its antigen is currently not known. Per-nucleotide qualities are absent, and no much larger clonotype sits a single base away. The sequencing sample was made of blood. The rearrangement combines TRBV2 with TRBJ2-5, with no reliable assignment of the D segment. The sequence was collected from a woman between 25 and 40 years old with Graves' ophthalmopathy. Donor details come from another sample of the same person, matched by shared clones. Read as DNA, the sequence is TGTGCCAGCGCCGAATTAGGCCAGTACTTC. Protein translation: CASAELGQYF.